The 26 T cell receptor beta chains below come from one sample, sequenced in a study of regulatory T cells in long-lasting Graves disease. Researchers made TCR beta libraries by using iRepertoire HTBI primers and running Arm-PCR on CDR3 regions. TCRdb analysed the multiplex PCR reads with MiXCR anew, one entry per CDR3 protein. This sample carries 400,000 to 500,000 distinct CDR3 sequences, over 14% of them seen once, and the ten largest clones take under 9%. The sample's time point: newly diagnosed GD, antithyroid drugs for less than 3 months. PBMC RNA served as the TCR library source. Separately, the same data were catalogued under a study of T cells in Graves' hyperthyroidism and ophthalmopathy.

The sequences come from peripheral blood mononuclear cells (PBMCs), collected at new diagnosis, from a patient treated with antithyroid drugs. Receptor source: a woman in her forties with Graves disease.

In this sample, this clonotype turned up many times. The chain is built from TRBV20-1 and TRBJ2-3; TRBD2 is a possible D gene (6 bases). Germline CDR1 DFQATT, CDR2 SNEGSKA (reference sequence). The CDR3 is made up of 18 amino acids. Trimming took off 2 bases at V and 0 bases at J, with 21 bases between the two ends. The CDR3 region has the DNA TGCAGTGCTAGACCCCGGCGGGGAGTGGCAGGTAGCACAGATACGCAGTATTTT. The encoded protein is CSARPRRGVAGSTDTQYF.

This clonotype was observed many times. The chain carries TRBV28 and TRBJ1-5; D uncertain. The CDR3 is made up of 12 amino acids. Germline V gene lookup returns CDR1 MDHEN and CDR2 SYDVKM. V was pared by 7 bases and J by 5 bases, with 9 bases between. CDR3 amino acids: CASKGPHQPQHF. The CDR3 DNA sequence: TGTGCCAGCAAAGGTCCTCATCAGCCCCAGCATTTT. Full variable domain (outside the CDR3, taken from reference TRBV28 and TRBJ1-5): DVKVTQSSRYLVKRTGEKVFLECVQDMDHENMFWYRQDPGLGLRLIYFSYDVKMKEKGDIPEGYSVSREKKERFSLILESASTNQTSMYLCASKGPHQPQHFGDGTRLSIL.

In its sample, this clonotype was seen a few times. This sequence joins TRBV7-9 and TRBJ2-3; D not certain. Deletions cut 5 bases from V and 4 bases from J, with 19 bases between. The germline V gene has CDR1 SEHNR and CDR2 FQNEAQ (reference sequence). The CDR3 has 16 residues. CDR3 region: CASSRRSGSGADTQYF. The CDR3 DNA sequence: TGTGCCAGCAGCCGGCGTTCAGGCTCCGGCGCAGATACGCAGTATTTT.

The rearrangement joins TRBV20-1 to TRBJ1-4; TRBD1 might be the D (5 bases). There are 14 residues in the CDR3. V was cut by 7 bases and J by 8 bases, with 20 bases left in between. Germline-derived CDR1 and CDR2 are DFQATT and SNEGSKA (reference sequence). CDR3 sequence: CSVSTRDSREKLFF. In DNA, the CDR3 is TGCAGTGTTTCGACCCGGGACTCCCGCGAAAAACTGTTTTTT.

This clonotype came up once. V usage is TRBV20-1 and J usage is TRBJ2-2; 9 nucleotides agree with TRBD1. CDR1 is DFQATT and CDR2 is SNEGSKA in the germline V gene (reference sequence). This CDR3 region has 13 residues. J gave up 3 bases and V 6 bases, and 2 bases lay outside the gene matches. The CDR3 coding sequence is TGCAGTGCCCGGACAGGGGACACCGGGGAGCTGTTTTTT. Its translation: CSARTGDTGELFF.

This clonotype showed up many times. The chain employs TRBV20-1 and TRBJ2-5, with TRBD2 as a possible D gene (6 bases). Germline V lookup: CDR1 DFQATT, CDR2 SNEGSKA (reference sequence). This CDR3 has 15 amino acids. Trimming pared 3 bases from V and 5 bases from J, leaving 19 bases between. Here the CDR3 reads CSASISGVRSETQYF. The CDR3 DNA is TGCAGTGCTAGTATTTCGGGAGTACGATCGGAGACCCAGTACTTC.

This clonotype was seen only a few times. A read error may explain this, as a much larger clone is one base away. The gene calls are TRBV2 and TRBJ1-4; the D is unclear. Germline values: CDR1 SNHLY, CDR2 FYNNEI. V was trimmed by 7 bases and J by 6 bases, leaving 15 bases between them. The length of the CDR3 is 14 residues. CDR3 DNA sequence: TGTGCCAGCACCCCGGACGGACGGTATGAAAAACTGTTTTTT. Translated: CASTPDGRYEKLFF. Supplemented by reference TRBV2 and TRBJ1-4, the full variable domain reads EPEVTQTPSHQVTQMGQEVILRCVPISNHLYFYWYRQILGQKVEFLVSFYNNEISEKSEIFDDQFSVERPDGSNFTLKIRSTKLEDSAMYFCASTPDGRYEKLFFGSGTQLSVL.

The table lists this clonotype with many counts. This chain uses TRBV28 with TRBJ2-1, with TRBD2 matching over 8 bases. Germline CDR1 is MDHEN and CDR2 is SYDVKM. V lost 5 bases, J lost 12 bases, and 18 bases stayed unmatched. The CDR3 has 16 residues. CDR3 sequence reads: CASSKRVTSVRYGQFF. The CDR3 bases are TGTGCCAGCAGTAAGAGAGTGACTAGCGTTAGATATGGGCAGTTCTTC.

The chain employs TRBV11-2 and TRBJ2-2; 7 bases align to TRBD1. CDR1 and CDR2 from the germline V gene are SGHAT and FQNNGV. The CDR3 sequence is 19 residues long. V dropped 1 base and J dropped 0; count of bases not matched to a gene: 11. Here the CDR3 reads CASSLVGTELNPNTGELFF. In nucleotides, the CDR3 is TGTGCCAGCAGCTTAGTGGGGACAGAACTAAATCCGAACACCGGGGAGCTGTTTTTT.

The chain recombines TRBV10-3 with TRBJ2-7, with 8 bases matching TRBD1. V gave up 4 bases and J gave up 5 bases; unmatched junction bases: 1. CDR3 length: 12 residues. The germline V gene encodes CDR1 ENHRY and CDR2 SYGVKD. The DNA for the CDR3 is TGTGCCATCAGTGTGACAGGGGACGAGCAGTACTTC. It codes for CAISVTGDEQYF.

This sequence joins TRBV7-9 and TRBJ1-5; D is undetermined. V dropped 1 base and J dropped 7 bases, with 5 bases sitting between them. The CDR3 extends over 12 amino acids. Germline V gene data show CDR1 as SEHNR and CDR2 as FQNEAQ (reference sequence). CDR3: CASSLDGQPQHF. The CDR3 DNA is TGTGCCAGCAGCTTAGATGGACAGCCCCAGCATTTT.

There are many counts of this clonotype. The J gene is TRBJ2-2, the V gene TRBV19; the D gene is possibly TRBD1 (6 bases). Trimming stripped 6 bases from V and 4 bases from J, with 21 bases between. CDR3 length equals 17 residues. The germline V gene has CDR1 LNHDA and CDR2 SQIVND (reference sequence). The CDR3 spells CASRPPLNRAFTGELFF. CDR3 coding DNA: TGTGCCAGTAGACCCCCTCTCAACAGGGCTTTCACCGGGGAGCTGTTTTTT.

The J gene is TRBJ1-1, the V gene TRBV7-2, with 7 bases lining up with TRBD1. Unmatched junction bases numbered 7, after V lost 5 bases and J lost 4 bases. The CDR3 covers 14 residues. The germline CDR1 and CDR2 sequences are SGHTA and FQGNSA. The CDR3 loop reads CASSAHRGGTEAFF. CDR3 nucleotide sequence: TGTGCCAGCAGCGCGCACAGGGGAGGCACTGAAGCTTTCTTT.

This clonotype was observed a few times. The CDR3 nucleotides are TGTGCCAGCAGGGGACAGGAGTTCTATGGCTACACCTTC. Amino acid sequence: CASRGQEFYGYTF. The genes are TRBV5-6 and TRBJ1-2; TRBD1 matches 8 bases. The germline gives CDR1 SGHDT, CDR2 YYEEEE. V shed 5 bases and J 4 bases; nucleotides not matched to a gene: 4. The CDR3 is 13 amino acids.

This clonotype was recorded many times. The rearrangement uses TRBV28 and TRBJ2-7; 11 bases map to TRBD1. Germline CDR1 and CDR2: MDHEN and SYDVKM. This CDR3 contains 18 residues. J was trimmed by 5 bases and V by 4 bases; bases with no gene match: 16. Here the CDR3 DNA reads TGTGCCAGCAGTTCGACTTCTCCGGGACAGGGGGTCGAAGACGAGCAGTACTTC. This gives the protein CASSSTSPGQGVEDEQYF.

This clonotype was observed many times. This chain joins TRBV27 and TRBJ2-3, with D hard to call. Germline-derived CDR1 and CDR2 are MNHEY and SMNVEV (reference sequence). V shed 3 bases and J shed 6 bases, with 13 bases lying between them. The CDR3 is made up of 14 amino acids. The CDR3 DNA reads TGTGCCAGCAGTTTTGGATTCGAAGTGGATACGCAGTATTTT. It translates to CASSFGFEVDTQYF.

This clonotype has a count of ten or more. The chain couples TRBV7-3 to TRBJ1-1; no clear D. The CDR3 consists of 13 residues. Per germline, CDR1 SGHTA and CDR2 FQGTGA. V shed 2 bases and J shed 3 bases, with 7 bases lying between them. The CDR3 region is CASSLDSDTEAFF. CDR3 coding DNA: TGTGCCAGCAGCTTAGACTCTGACACTGAAGCTTTCTTT. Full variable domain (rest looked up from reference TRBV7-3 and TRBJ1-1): GAGVSQTPSNKVTEKGKYVELRCDPISGHTALYWYRQSLGQGPEFLIYFQGTGAADDSGLPNDRFFAVRPEGSVSTLKIQRTERGDSAVYLCASSLDSDTEAFFGQGTRLTVV.

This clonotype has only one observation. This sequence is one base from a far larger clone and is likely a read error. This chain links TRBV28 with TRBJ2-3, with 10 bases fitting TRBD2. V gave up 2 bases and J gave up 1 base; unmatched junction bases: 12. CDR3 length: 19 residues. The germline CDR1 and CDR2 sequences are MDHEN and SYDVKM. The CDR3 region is CASSLAAASGSYGTDTQYF. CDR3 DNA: TGTGCCAGCAGTTTAGCTGCGGCTAGCGGGAGTTATGGCACAGATACGCAGTATTTT.

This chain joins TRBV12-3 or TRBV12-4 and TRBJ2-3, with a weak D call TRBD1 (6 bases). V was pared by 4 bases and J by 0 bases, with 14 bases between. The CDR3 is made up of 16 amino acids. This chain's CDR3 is CASSYPPRGSTDTQYF. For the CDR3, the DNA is TGTGCCAGCAGTTACCCTCCCAGGGGTAGCACAGATACGCAGTATTTT.

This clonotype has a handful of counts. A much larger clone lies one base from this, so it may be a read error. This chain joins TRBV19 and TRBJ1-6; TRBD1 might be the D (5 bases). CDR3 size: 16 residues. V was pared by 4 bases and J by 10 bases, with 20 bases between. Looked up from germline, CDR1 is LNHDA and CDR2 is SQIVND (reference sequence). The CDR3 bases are TGTGCCAGTAGTAACGGGGACGGGCTCTTGAGGTCACCCCTCCACTTT. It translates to CASSNGDGLLRSPLHF.

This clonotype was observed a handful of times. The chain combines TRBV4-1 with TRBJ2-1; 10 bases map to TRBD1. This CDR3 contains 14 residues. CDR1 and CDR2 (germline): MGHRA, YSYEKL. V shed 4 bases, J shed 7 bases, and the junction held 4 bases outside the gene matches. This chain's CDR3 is CASSPPGQGNEQFF. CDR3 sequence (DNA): TGCGCCAGCAGCCCCCCGGGACAGGGGAATGAGCAGTTCTTC.

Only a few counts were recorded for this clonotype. CDR3 protein: CASSWAENTGELFF. The DNA for the CDR3 is TGTGCCAGCAGTTGGGCAGAAAACACCGGGGAGCTGTTTTTT. The chain combines TRBV6-2 or TRBV6-3 with TRBJ2-2, with D unclear. CDR1 and CDR2 from the germline V gene are MNHEY and SVGEGT. The ends were cut back, 4 bases at V and 2 bases at J, with 8 bases in the middle. The CDR3 is made up of 14 amino acids.

The CDR3 DNA is TGTGCCAGCTCACAGGGACTAGCCCTCAATGAGCAGTTCTTC. This translates into CASSQGLALNEQFF. The chain carries TRBV18 and TRBJ2-1, with 9 bases fitting TRBD2. The CDR3 covers 14 residues. CDR1 is KGHSH, CDR2 LQKENI, per germline. Trimming removed 4 bases from V and 6 bases from J; junction bases left unmatched: 4. Full variable domain (rest looked up from reference TRBV18 and TRBJ2-1): NAGVMQNPRHLVRRRGQEARLRCSPMKGHSHVYWYRQLPEEGLKFMVYLQKENIIDESGMPKERFSAEFPKEGPSILRIQQVVRGDSAAYFCASSQGLALNEQFFGPGTRLTVL.

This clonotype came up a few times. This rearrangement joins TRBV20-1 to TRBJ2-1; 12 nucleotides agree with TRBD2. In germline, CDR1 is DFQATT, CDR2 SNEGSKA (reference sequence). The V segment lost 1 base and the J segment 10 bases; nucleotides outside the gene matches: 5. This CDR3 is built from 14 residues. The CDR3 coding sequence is TGCAGTGCTAGAGCTAGCGGGAGGGCGGCGGAGCAGTTCTTC. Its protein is CSARASGRAAEQFF.

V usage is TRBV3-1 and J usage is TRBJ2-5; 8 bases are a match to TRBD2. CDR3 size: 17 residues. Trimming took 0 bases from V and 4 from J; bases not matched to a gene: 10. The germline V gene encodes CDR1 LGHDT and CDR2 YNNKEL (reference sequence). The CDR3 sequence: CASSQEYRGTSSETQYF. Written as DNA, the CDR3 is TGTGCCAGCAGCCAAGAATATCGTGGGACTAGTTCAGAGACCCAGTACTTC.

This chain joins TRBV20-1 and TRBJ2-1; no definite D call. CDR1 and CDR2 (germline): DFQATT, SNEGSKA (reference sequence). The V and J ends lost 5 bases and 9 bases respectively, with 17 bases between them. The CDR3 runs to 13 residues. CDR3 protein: CSASDPRNSEQFF. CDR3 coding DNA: TGCAGTGCTTCCGACCCTAGAAACAGTGAGCAGTTCTTC.